Below, one TCR beta chain is given with its context. This entry is derived from a study of blood T cell repertoires in COVID-19. At the level of the study: Italy, Spain and the United States were the sources of the convalescent and acute COVID-19 samples. Sources were T cells, B-cell-depleted T cells, or PBMCs; the material itself was cDNA or gDNA.

The germline V gene encodes CDR1 PRHDT and CDR2 FYEKMQ (reference sequence). V lost 5 bases and J lost 8, with 12 bases in between. This CDR3 has 12 residues. It was during active infection that Seattle patients were enrolled and then longitudinally followed. Sequenced by immunoSEQ multiplex PCR; TCRdb stores in-frame clones only, minus some. The sample shows around 150,000 clones, approximately 87% of them seen only once. Sequenced input: peripheral blood. V gene TRBV13 combines with J gene TRBJ1-1; D not resolved. The receptor comes from a woman aged 70-85 years with COVID-19, enrolled during active disease. The CDR3 DNA reads as TGTGCCAGCAGCAGAGGTCCGAACGAAGCTTTCTTT. It encodes CASSRGPNEAFF.